The rows below give T cell receptor beta chains drawn from one sample of a study of CD8 T cells in ankylosing spondylitis. TCRdb processed the 5' RACE reads anew with MiXCR; each CDR3 protein has one entry. Among 100,000 to 150,000 distinct CDR3 sequences listed, approximately 9.7% were seen once. The specimen was blood, either unsorted or a sorted T cell fraction (not recorded which). The origin of the receptors is a male donor with ankylosing spondylitis or in good health (not recorded which). CDR3s include the opening cysteine and the closing phenylalanine or tryptophan. D genes are given only for firm matches. The size entry is marked missing in some rows and otherwise reads once, few, many or a size class.

>-|TRBV21-1|10|few|TRBJ2-7
TGTGCCAGGAAGGTGGGTGAGCAGTACTTC
CARKVGEQYF
>TRBD2|TRBV12-3/TRBV12-4|13|many|TRBJ2-1
TGTGCCAGCAGTTTACTAGCGGGAGTGGAGCAGTTCTTC
CASSLLAGVEQFF
>TRBD2|TRBV7-2|17|many|TRBJ2-3
TGTGCCAGCAGCTTAGTCCCTAGCGGGATAGTTTCCGATACGCAGTATTTT
CASSLVPSGIVSDTQYF
>-|TRBV7-2|15|few|TRBJ2-7
TGTGCCAGCAGCTTAGTAGGAGCGGGTAGTGACGAGCAGTACTTC
CASSLVGAGSDEQYF
>-|TRBV18|13|-|TRBJ2-7
TGTGCCAGCTCAGCGACGCTCAGCTACGAGCAGTACTTC
CASSATLSYEQYF
>-|TRBV5-1|11|many|TRBJ2-3
TGCGCCAGCAGCATCCATAATACGCAGTATTTT
CASSIHNTQYF
>TRBD2|TRBV28|17|few|TRBJ2-1
TGTGCCAGCAGAGAACCGGGACTAGCGCCAACCTACAATGAGCAGTTCTTC
CASREPGLAPTYNEQFF
>TRBD2|TRBV20-1|14|many|TRBJ2-7
TGCAGTGCACGGCCCGGGAGCGGGGGCTACGAGCAGTACTTC
CSARPGSGGYEQYF
>TRBD2|TRBV24-1|17|-|TRBJ2-1
TGTGCCACCAGTCCCGGCCCCCCGGGACTAGCCTACAATGAGCAGTTCTTC
CATSPGPPGLAYNEQFF
>-|TRBV20-1|14|-|TRBJ1-1
TGCAGTGCAACCACTCCCAGGGGATACACTGAAGCTTTCTTT
CSATTPRGYTEAFF
>TRBD1|TRBV5-1|14|many|TRBJ2-7
TGCGCCAGCAGCTTGACAGGGGCGACCTACGAGCAGTACTTC
CASSLTGATYEQYF
>-|TRBV20-1|13|many|TRBJ1-1
TGCAGTGCTAGAGCCATATTGAACACTGAAGCTTTCTTT
CSARAILNTEAFF
>TRBD1|TRBV7-8|14|-|TRBJ1-2
TGTGCCAGCAGCTTTGACAGGGGGACTAACGGCTACACCTTC
CASSFDRGTNGYTF
>-|TRBV4-2|16|-|TRBJ2-7
TGTGCCAGCAGCCAATCTTTTGTAGGGAGCTCCTACGAGCAGTACTTC
CASSQSFVGSSYEQYF
>TRBD2|TRBV20-1|11|-|TRBJ2-1
TGCAGTGCAACCCAGCGGGAGAACCCGTTCTTC
CSATQRENPFF
>-|TRBV7-3|16|-|TRBJ2-2
TGTGCCAGCAGCCCCCTGGTTTTAGGGGCGCCCGGGGAGCTGTTTTTT
CASSPLVLGAPGELFF
>-|TRBV25-1|12|many|TRBJ2-1
TGTGCCAGCAGTGTTAGCGCTCGGTCTAAGTTCTTC
CASSVSARSKFF
>TRBD2|TRBV20-1|16|many|TRBJ2-1
TGCAGTGCTAAAGGACTAGCGTTCGCTGCCTACAATGAGCAGTTCTTC
CSAKGLAFAAYNEQFF
>TRBD1|TRBV24-1|16|many|TRBJ2-5
TGTGCCACCAGTGAAACCGGGACAGGGGTTGGCGAGACCCAGTACTTC
CATSETGTGVGETQYF
>-|TRBV12-3/TRBV12-4|12|-|TRBJ2-1
TGTGCCAGCGCCCCGAGGGGACCTGAGCAGTTCTTC
CASAPRGPEQFF
>TRBD1|TRBV29-1|14|many|TRBJ1-4
TGCAGCGTTGAAGATAACAGGGGGAATGAAAAACTGTTTTTT
CSVEDNRGNEKLFF
>-|TRBV6-4|16|many|TRBJ1-6
TGTGCCAGCAGGCCCACGGACGTGGAATATAATTCACCCCTCCACTTT
CASRPTDVEYNSPLHF
>-|TRBV20-1|14|-|TRBJ2-7
TGCAGTGCTAATAATCCGACACGGTTTGGTGAGCAGTACTTC
CSANNPTRFGEQYF
>TRBD1|TRBV4-3|14|many|TRBJ1-2
TGCGCCAGCAGCCAAGACGGGACAGGCGGTGGCTACACCTTC
CASSQDGTGGGYTF
>TRBD1|TRBV3-1|16|many|TRBJ2-7
TGTGCCAGCAGCCAAGATATTAGGACAGGGGGCTCCGAGCAGTACTTC
CASSQDIRTGGSEQYF
>TRBD1|TRBV28|17|few|TRBJ2-1
TGTGCCAGCAGTCCACCGCCCGGGACAGGGGGCCCCAATGAGCAGTTCTTC
CASSPPPGTGGPNEQFF
>-|TRBV2|10|many|TRBJ2-1
TGTGCCAGCACCGGCAATGAGCAGTTCTTC
CASTGNEQFF
>-|TRBV12-3/TRBV12-4|13|once|TRBJ2-5
TGTGCCAGCAGCTTGGGGGCGAGCGAGACCCAGTACTTC
CASSLGASETQYF
>-|TRBV9|14|-|TRBJ2-1
TGTGCCAGCAGCGTTGGGGGTACCCTCAATGAGCAGTTCTTC
CASSVGGTLNEQFF
>-|TRBV5-1|15|many|TRBJ2-3
TGCGCCAGCAGCTACGAGCTACGGGAGTCAGATACGCAGTATTTT
CASSYELRESDTQYF
>-|TRBV6-5|18|many|TRBJ2-7
TGTGCCAGCAGTTACTCGAGTCCGGGGCCCGCTTCCTCCTACGAGCAGTACTTC
CASSYSSPGPASSYEQYF
>TRBD2|TRBV6-2/TRBV6-3|18|many|TRBJ2-1
TGTGCCAGCACCACAATCGTAATAGCGGGAGGTTCGTTCAATGAGCAGTTCTTC
CASTTIVIAGGSFNEQFF
>TRBD2|TRBV6-1|15|few|TRBJ2-1
TGTGCCAGCACCCAAAGGAAGCGGGAGGTGGGTGAGCAGTTCTTC
CASTQRKREVGEQFF
>-|TRBV3-1|15|-|TRBJ1-5
TGTGCCAGCAGCCAAGGCACTGGGAGGCATCAGCCCCAGCATTTT
CASSQGTGRHQPQHF
>-|TRBV7-9|13|-|TRBJ1-2
TGTGCCAGCAGCCGCCGGGCTCGCTATGGCTACACCTTC
CASSRRARYGYTF
>-|TRBV4-3|15|few|TRBJ1-5
TGCGCCAGCAGCCCCGGGGGCAGTGGCAATCAGCCCCAGCATTTT
CASSPGGSGNQPQHF
>-|TRBV20-1|15|many|TRBJ2-3
TGCAGTGCTAGAGATTCTGGGACTCCGGCAGATACGCAGTATTTT
CSARDSGTPADTQYF
>TRBD2|TRBV19|16|many|TRBJ2-1
TGTGCCAGTAGTATAGGAGGGGCGGGAGGTCTTGATGAGCAGTTCTTC
CASSIGGAGGLDEQFF
>TRBD1|TRBV7-9|13|many|TRBJ1-1
TGTGCCAGCAGCTTAGGGGGACAGGCAGAAGCTTTCTTT
CASSLGGQAEAFF
>-|TRBV10-3|11|many|TRBJ2-1
TGTGCCATCAGTGAATCGGGTGAGCAGTTCTTC
CAISESGEQFF
>TRBD1|TRBV29-1|15|many|TRBJ2-7
TGCAGCGTTGAAGGACCGACAGGGGGAGGCTACGAGCAGTACTTC
CSVEGPTGGGYEQYF
>-|TRBV29-1|10|many|TRBJ1-1
TGCAGCGTTGTGGGTACTGAAGCTTTCTTT
CSVVGTEAFF
>-|TRBV19|14|few|TRBJ2-1
TGTGCCAGTAAGAGGAGGGAAGTGTACAATGAGCAGTTCTTC
CASKRREVYNEQFF
>-|TRBV5-6|13|few|TRBJ2-1
TGTGCCAGCAGCTTTGCCCCAGACGGAGAGCAGTTCTTC
CASSFAPDGEQFF
>-|TRBV12-3/TRBV12-4|14|-|TRBJ2-5
TGTGCCAGCAGCCCCGGGGGTAGCACGGAGACCCAGTACTTC
CASSPGGSTETQYF
>TRBD1|TRBV20-1|15|many|TRBJ2-3
TGCAGTGCTAGAGGACAGGGTTTAAACACAGATACGCAGTATTTT
CSARGQGLNTDTQYF
>-|TRBV7-9|16|few|TRBJ2-3
TGTGCCAGCAGCCCCCCTGGACAGCCGGGCTTGAATACGCAGTATTTT
CASSPPGQPGLNTQYF
>TRBD2|TRBV30|16|few|TRBJ2-1
TGTGCACGGGACGGAATACTAGCGGGAGGGCAAAATGAGCAGTTCTTC
CARDGILAGGQNEQFF
>TRBD2|TRBV20-1|17|many|TRBJ2-3
TGCAGTGTCCCGGGACTAGCGGGAGGGCCCTCCACAGATACGCAGTATTTT
CSVPGLAGGPSTDTQYF
>-|TRBV2|15|many|TRBJ2-7
TGTGCCAGCAGCGAAATTCGGACAACCTCCTACGAGCAGTACTTC
CASSEIRTTSYEQYF
>TRBD2|TRBV20-1|13|-|TRBJ2-1
TGCAGTGCGGGACTAGCGGTTACCAATGAGCAGTTCTTC
CSAGLAVTNEQFF
>TRBD2|TRBV9|19|many|TRBJ2-4
TGTGCCAGCAGCGTAGGTCACCTGGCGGGAGGCAGAGCCAAAAACATTCAGTACTTC
CASSVGHLAGGRAKNIQYF